The rows below give T cell receptor beta chains drawn from one sample of a study of blood T cell repertoires in COVID-19. TCRdb keeps only in-frame clones here, not all; method: immunoSEQ multiplex PCR. The sample has under 250,000 clones, about 88% seen once; the top ten hold 2.9%. The sample taken for sequencing was peripheral blood. The receptors were gathered from a man aged 50 or older who had recovered from COVID-19. Both conserved end residues are part of each CDR3.

v_call cdr3_length cdr3_aa
TRBV18 13 CASMDSWNTEAFF
TRBV19 14 CASSRGTGNQPQHF
TRBV6-2/TRBV6-3 15 CASSKTGKSTGELFF
TRBV27 16 CASSPAYGGGQETQYF
TRBV11-3 17 CASSLDVHPSSYNEQFF
TRBV18 16 CASSPSGRSSYNEQFF
TRBV7-2 15 CASSSPASGHNEQFF
TRBV19 15 CASSRTGGGNEKLFF
TRBV5-8 11 CASNWGAEAFF
TRBV18 15 CASSPRILGPGELFF
TRBV5-1 15 CASSLRGINTGELFF
TRBV24-1 15 CATGTSGRREETQYF
TRBV5-4 12 CASKGPGDRQFF
TRBV9 18 CASSVSTSGRANTGELFF
TRBV18 12 CASSPTGNGYTF
TRBV19 15 CASSIGTARGNGYTF
TRBV5-1 12 CASSLVGETQYF
TRBV7-9 16 CASSLAGGLGKNIQYF
TRBV7-9 13 CASRAGLNTEAFF
TRBV6-5 13 CASFTGLGQPQHF
TRBV3-1/TRBV3-2 15 CASSQERRGPYEQYF
TRBV25-1 15 CASSEFDRDNSPLHF
TRBV19 14 CASSGQGNTGELFF
TRBV28 12 CATGGEGETQYF
TRBV3-1/TRBV3-2 15 CASSQGTGRNNEQFF
TRBV6-5 15 CASSYSGRLTDTQYF
TRBV28 15 CASSLWASGSYEQYF
TRBV3-1/TRBV3-2 12 CASSQVERQQFF
TRBV2 14 CASSEPGLSLEQFF
TRBV28 14 CASSTGGVGEKLFF
TRBV6-5 16 CASSYSPSAGGYGYTF
TRBV30 13 CAWSVQGTQPQHF
TRBV6-2/TRBV6-3 13 CASSYERSTEAFF
TRBV6-4 13 CASRRVAGTEAFF
TRBV7-8 13 CASSLAREKEQYF
TRBV11-2 15 CASSFRGFSGDTQYF
TRBV25-1 13 CASSRVYGYEQYF
TRBV6-2/TRBV6-3 17 CASSYVPLSGGNTEAFF
TRBV3-1/TRBV3-2 12 CASSQSAGGYTF
TRBV11-2 14 CASSLDAGPYGYTF
TRBV19 15 CASSSRDYLFYEQYF
TRBV27 13 CASSLGGPQPQHF
TRBV10-3 15 CAISEGLAPQETQYF
TRBV7-9 14 CASSTWTGNTEAFF
TRBV6-5 13 CASTTRVSDTQYF
TRBV18 15 CASSPGLAGVFEQYF
TRBV6-6 15 CASSLSGPKTYEQYF
TRBV15 15 CATNPRRSREDTQYF
TRBV2 14 CASRVSGSATTQYF
TRBV28 14 CASSWGGVGNTIYF
TRBV6-5 15 CASSRSGRIYNEQFF
TRBV5-8 17 CASSHTPTSGVWNEQFF
TRBV7-9 13 CASSPTSWNEQFF